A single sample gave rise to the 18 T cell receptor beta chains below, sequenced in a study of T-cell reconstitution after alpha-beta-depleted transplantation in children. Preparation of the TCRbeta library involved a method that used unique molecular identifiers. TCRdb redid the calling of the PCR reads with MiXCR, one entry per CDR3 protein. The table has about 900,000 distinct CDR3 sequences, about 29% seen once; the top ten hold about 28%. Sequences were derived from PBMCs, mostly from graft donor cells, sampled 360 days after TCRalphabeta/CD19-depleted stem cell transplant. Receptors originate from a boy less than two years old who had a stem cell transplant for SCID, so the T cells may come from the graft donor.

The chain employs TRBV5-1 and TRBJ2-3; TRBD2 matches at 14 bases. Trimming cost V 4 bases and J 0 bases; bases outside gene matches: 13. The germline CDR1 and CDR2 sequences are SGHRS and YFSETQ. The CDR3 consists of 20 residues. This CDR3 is CASSPTVGLAGGPSTDTQYF. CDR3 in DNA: TGCGCCAGCAGCCCTACCGTCGGACTAGCGGGGGGCCCTAGCACAGATACGCAGTATTTT.

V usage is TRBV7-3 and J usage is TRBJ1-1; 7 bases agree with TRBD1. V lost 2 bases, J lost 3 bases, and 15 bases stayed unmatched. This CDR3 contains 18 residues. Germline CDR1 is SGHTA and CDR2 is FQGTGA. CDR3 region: CASSLGPVRGRMYTEAFF. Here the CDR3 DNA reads TGTGCCAGCAGCTTAGGGCCGGTGAGGGGGCGCATGTACACTGAAGCTTTCTTT. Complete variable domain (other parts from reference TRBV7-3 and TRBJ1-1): GAGVSQTPSNKVTEKGKYVELRCDPISGHTALYWYRQSLGQGPEFLIYFQGTGAADDSGLPNDRFFAVRPEGSVSTLKIQRTERGDSAVYLCASSLGPVRGRMYTEAFFGQGTRLTVV.

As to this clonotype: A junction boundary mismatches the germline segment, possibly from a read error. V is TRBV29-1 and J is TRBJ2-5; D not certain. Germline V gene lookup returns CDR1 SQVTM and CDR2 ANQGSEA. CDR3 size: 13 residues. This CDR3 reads CSVVWYNQETQYF. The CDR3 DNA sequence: TGCAGCGTTGTCTGGTACAACCAGGAGACCCAGTACTTC.

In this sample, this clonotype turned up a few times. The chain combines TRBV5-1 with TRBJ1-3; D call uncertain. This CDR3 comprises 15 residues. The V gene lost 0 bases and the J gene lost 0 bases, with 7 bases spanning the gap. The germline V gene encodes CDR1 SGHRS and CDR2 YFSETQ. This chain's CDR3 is CASSLETHSGNTIYF. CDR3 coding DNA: TGCGCCAGCAGCTTGGAGACTCACTCTGGAAACACCATATATTTT.

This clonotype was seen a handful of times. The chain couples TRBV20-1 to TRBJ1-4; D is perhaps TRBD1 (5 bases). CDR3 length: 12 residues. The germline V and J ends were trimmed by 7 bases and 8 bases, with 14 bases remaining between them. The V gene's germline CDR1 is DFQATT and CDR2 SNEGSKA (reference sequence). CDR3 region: CSGVRGGEKLFF. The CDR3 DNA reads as TGCAGTGGTGTCCGGGGGGGGGAAAAACTGTTTTTT.

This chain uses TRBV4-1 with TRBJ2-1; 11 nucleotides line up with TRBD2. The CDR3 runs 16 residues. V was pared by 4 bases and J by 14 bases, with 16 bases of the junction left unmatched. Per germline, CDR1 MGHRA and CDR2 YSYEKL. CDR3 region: CASSPQTSGEARRKFF. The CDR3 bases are TGCGCCAGCAGCCCCCAGACTAGCGGGGAGGCGAGGAGAAAGTTCTTC.

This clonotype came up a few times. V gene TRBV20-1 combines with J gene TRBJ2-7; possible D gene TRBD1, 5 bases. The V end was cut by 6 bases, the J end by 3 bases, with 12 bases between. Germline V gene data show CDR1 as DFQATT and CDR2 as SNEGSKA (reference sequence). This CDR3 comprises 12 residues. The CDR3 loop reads CSALHDSYEQYF. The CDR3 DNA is TGCAGTGCCCTCCATGACAGCTACGAGCAGTACTTC.

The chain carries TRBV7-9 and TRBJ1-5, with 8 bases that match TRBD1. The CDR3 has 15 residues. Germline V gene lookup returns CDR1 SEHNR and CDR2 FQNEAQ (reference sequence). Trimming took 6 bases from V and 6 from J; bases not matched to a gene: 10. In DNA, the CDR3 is TGTGCCAGCAGTTTGACAGGGGCCGGGGTTCAGCCCCAGCATTTT. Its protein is CASSLTGAGVQPQHF.

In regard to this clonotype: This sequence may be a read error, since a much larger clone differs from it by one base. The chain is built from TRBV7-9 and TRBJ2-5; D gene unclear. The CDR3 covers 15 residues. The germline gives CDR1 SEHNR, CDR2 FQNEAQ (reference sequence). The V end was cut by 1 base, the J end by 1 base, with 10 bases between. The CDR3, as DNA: TGTGCCAGCAGCTTAGACGGCACAGCCCAAGAGACCCAGTACTTC. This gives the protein CASSLDGTAQETQYF.

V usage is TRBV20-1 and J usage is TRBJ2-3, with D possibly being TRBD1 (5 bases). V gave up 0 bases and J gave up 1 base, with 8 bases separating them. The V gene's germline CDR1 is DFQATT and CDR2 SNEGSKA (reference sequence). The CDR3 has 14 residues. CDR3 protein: CSAREGRGTDTQYF. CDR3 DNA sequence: TGCAGTGCTAGAGAGGGGCGTGGCACAGATACGCAGTATTTT.

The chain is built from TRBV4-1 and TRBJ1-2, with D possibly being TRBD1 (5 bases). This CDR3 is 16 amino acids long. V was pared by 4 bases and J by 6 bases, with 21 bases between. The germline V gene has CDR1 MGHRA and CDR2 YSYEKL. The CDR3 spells CASSPYETDGLNGYTF. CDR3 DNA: TGCGCCAGCAGCCCCTATGAGACAGACGGTTTGAATGGCTACACCTTC.

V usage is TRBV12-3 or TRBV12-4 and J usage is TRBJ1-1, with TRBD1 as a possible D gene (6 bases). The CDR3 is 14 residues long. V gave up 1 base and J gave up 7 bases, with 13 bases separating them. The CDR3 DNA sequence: TGTGCCAGCAGTTTAGGTTTGGGGGCTGGTGAAGCTTTCTTT. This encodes CASSLGLGAGEAFF.

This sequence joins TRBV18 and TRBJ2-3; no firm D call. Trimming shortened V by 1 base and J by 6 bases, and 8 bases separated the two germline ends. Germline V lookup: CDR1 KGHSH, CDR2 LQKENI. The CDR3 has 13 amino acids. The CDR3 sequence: CASSPQGWDTQYF. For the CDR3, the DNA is TGTGCCAGCTCACCACAGGGTTGGGATACGCAGTATTTT.

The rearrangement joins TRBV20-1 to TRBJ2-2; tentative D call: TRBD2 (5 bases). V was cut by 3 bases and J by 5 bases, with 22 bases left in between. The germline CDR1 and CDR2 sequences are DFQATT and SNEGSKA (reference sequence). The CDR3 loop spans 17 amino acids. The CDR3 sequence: CSARPDRGTGLTGELFF. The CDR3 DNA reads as TGCAGTGCTAGGCCAGACCGGGGTACGGGGTTGACCGGGGAGCTGTTTTTT.

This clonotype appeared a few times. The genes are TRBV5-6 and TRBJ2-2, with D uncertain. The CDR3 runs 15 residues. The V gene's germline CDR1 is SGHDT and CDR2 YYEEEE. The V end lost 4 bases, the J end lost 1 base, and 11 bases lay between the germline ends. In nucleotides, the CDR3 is TGTGCCAGCAGCCATCCCGGACGGAACACCGGGGAGCTGTTTTTT. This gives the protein CASSHPGRNTGELFF.

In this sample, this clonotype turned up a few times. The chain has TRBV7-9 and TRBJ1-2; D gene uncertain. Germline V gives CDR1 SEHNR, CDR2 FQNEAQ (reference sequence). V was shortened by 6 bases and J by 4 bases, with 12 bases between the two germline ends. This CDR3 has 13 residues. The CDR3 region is CASSRGRGYGYTF. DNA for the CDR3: TGTGCCAGCAGTCGTGGACGGGGCTATGGCTACACCTTC.

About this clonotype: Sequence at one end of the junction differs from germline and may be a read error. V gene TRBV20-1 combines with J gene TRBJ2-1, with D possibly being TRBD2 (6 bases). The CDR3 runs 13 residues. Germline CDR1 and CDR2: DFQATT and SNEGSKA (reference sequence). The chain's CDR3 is CSARVAAYNEQFF. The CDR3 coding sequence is TGCAGTGCTAGAGTAGCGGCCTACAATGAGCAGTTTTTC.

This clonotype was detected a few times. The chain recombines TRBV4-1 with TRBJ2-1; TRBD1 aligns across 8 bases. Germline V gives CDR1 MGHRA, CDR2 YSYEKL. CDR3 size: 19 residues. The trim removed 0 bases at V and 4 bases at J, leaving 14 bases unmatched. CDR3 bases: TGCGCCAGCAGCCAAGATTGGCCGTCCGGACAGGGTTGGTACAATGAGCAGTTCTTC. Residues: CASSQDWPSGQGWYNEQFF.